A selection of T cell receptor beta chains follows, all from one sample in a study of blood T cell repertoires in COVID-19. The table came from immunoSEQ multiplex PCR; TCRdb's copy has only in-frame clones and leaves some out. This table holds a few hundred thousand clones, around 90% found once. Sequencing was carried out using peripheral blood. Receptors originate from a woman younger than 35 who had recovered from COVID-19. CDR3s include the opening cysteine and the closing phenylalanine or tryptophan. D genes are given only for firm matches. Not every row has a clone size; where given, it reads once, few, many or a size class.

>TRBD2|TRBJ2-7|.|TRBV19
CASSRTSGSYEQYF
TGTGCCAGTAGCCGGACTAGCGGGAGTTACGAGCAGTACTTC
>TRBD2|TRBJ2-3|.|TRBV5-1
CASSSGASGRAGTDTQYF
TGCGCCAGCAGCTCTGGGGCTAGCGGGAGGGCCGGCACAGATACGCAGTATTTT
>.|TRBJ1-1|.|TRBV6-5
CASSYFKGDTEAFF
TGTGCCAGCAGTTACTTTAAGGGGGACACTGAAGCTTTCTTT
>.|TRBJ2-7|.|TRBV7-9
CASSQTWYEQYF
TGTGCCAGCAGCCAAACATGGTACGAGCAGTACTTC
>TRBD1|TRBJ1-6|.|TRBV7-9
CASSPPRDRDYNSPLHF
TGTGCCAGCAGCCCCCCGCGGGACAGGGACTATAATTCACCCCTCCACTTT
>.|TRBJ1-6|once|TRBV7-2
CASSPERRNSPLHF
TGTGCCAGCAGCCCGGAGAGGAGAAATTCACCCCTCCACTTT
>TRBD2|TRBJ2-1|.|TRBV7-3
CASSLIRTSDHSEQFF
TGTGCCAGCAGCTTAATACGGACTAGCGACCACAGTGAGCAGTTCTTC
>.|TRBJ1-1|.|TRBV28
CAASSQGLNTEAFF
TGTGCCGCTTCCTCGCAGGGATTGAACACTGAAGCTTTCTTT
>.|TRBJ2-7|.|TRBV6-2/TRBV6-3
CASSYKGDTYEQYF
TGTGCCAGCAGTTACAAAGGGGATACCTACGAGCAGTACTTC
>.|TRBJ1-4|once|TRBV11-2
CASRLGAANEKLFF
TGTGCCAGCAGGCTAGGCGCGGCTAATGAAAAACTGTTTTTT
>TRBD1|TRBJ1-3|.|TRBV7-8
CASSHRGSGNTIYF
TGTGCCAGCAGCCACAGGGGCTCTGGAAACACCATATATTTT
>.|TRBJ1-4|.|TRBV5-8
CASSLLGEREKLFF
TGTGCCAGCAGCTTGTTGGGAGAGCGGGAAAAACTGTTTTTT
>TRBD1|TRBJ2-7|.|TRBV5-4
CASSLTGVPREQYF
TGTGCCAGCAGCTTGACAGGGGTCCCTCGGGAGCAGTACTTC
>TRBD1|TRBJ2-1|.|TRBV19
CASSIRRDRGGYNEQFF
TGTGCCAGTAGTATCCGCCGGGACAGGGGAGGCTACAATGAGCAGTTCTTC
>.|TRBJ1-1|.|TRBV19
CASRGARDTGTEAFF
TGTGCCAGTAGAGGAGCCCGGGACACGGGAACTGAAGCTTTCTTT
>TRBD2|TRBJ2-1|.|TRBV12-5
CASGFIAGGDEGEQFF
TGTGCTAGTGGTTTCATAGCGGGAGGCGATGAAGGTGAGCAGTTCTTC
>TRBD2|TRBJ2-1|.|TRBV13
CASSYGTTSVEQFF
TGTGCCAGCAGCTACGGGACTACCTCTGTTGAGCAGTTCTTC
>.|TRBJ2-1|.|TRBV4-1
CASSLLDSDSYNEQFF
TGCGCCAGCAGCCTCTTAGACTCGGACTCCTACAATGAGCAGTTCTTC
>.|TRBJ2-5|.|TRBV27
CASSFQGSQETQYF
TGTGCCAGCAGTTTTCAGGGTAGCCAAGAGACCCAGTACTTC
>.|TRBJ1-2|once|TRBV7-9
CASTIRGYTF
TGTGCCAGCACCATCAGGGGCTACACCTTC
>TRBD2|TRBJ2-5|.|TRBV7-8
CASSLAGGRQTQYF
TGTGCCAGCAGCTTAGCGGGAGGGCGACAGACCCAGTACTTC
>.|TRBJ2-3|.|TRBV1
CTSSQPGTSTDTQYF
TGCACCAGCAGCCAGCCCGGGACTAGCACAGATACGCAGTATTTT
>.|TRBJ1-6|.|TRBV27
CASGYRVGSPLHF
TGTGCCAGCGGGTACAGGGTGGGTTCACCCCTCCACTTT
>TRBD1|TRBJ1-5|.|TRBV27
CASRTGAAEPQHF
TGTGCCAGCAGGACAGGGGCAGCAGAGCCCCAGCATTTT
>TRBD2|TRBJ2-1|.|TRBV19
CASAWGLAGGRYNEQFF
TGTGCCAGTGCTTGGGGACTAGCGGGAGGGCGGTACAATGAGCAGTTCTTC
>.|TRBJ1-3|few|TRBV30
CAWSVGGAGNTIYF
TGTGCCTGGAGTGTAGGGGGAGCTGGAAACACCATATATTTT
>TRBD1|TRBJ2-5|once|TRBV11-3
CASSTRTGGKETQYF
TGTGCCAGCAGCACCCGGACAGGGGGGAAAGAGACCCAGTACTTC
>.|TRBJ2-5|.|TRBV9
CASGSSRQGGETQYF
TGTGCCAGCGGATCGTCTAGACAGGGAGGAGAGACCCAGTACTTC
>TRBD2|TRBJ2-1|.|TRBV6-2/TRBV6-3
CASSSPGLLYNEQFF
TGTGCCAGCAGTTCACCGGGACTACTGTACAATGAGCAGTTCTTC
>.|TRBJ1-1|.|TRBV9
CASSPPYQGLTEAFF
TGTGCCAGCAGCCCCCCGTATCAGGGTCTCACTGAAGCTTTCTTT
>.|TRBJ1-6|.|TRBV9
CASSFEGRPYNSPLHF
TGTGCCAGCAGCTTCGAGGGAAGGCCCTATAATTCACCCCTCCACTTT
>TRBD2|TRBJ2-3|.|TRBV7-3
CASSLGLASDTQYF
TGTGCCAGCAGCTTAGGACTAGCCTCAGATACGCAGTATTTT
>TRBD1|TRBJ2-7|.|TRBV5-1
CASSPGTGTYEQYF
TGCGCCAGCAGCCCCGGGACAGGGACCTACGAGCAGTACTTC
>.|TRBJ2-7|.|TRBV29-1
CSVTDRYSYEQYF
TGCAGCGTTACCGACAGGTACTCCTACGAGCAGTACTTC
>.|TRBJ1-2|.|TRBV19
CASLNLRQAHYGYTF
TGTGCCAGTTTAAACTTACGACAGGCCCACTATGGCTACACCTTC
>TRBD1|TRBJ1-5|few|TRBV6-2/TRBV6-3
CASSNGQGANQPQHF
TGTGCCAGCAGTAATGGACAGGGGGCGAATCAGCCCCAGCATTTT
>.|TRBJ2-7|.|TRBV5-5
CASSGGGVEQYF
TGTGCCAGCAGTGGTGGAGGGGTCGAGCAGTACTTC
>TRBD1|TRBJ1-6|few|TRBV2
CASNTGVSVLRNSPLHF
TGTGCCAGCAATACAGGGGTTAGTGTTCTGCGTAATTCACCCCTCCACTTT
>.|TRBJ2-5|.|TRBV12-3/TRBV12-4
CASRPGFQETQYF
TGTGCCAGCAGGCCGGGATTCCAAGAGACCCAGTACTTC
>.|TRBJ2-4|.|TRBV4-1
CASSQGGNSQNIQYF
TGCGCCAGCAGCCAGGGGGGTAACAGCCAAAACATTCAGTACTTC
>TRBD1|TRBJ2-1|.|TRBV4-3
CASSQDAGDRGLKSSYNEQFF
TGCGCCAGCAGCCAAGATGCAGGGGACAGGGGGCTGAAAAGCTCCTACAATGAGCAGTTCTTC
>TRBD2|TRBJ2-5|.|TRBV2
CASSARSGLAQETQYF
TGTGCCAGCAGTGCCCGCTCGGGACTAGCCCAAGAGACCCAGTACTTC
>.|TRBJ1-1|few|TRBV11-2
CASSGLANTEAFF
TGTGCCAGCAGCGGGCTCGCGAACACTGAAGCTTTCTTT
>.|TRBJ2-2|.|TRBV4-2
CASSQAFDTGELFF
TGTGCCAGCAGCCAGGCCTTTGACACCGGGGAGCTGTTTTTT
>.|TRBJ2-3|.|TRBV6-2/TRBV6-3
CASSGFSTDTQYF
TGTGCCAGCAGCGGCTTTAGCACAGATACGCAGTATTTT
>.|TRBJ1-2|.|TRBV5-8
CASSHRSASDGYTF
TGTGCCAGCAGCCACCGTTCGGCCAGCGATGGCTACACCTTC
>TRBD2|TRBJ2-4|.|TRBV6-2/TRBV6-3
CASSYSGRAVKNIQYF
TGTGCCAGCAGTTACAGCGGGAGGGCCGTCAAAAACATTCAGTACTTC
>TRBD1|TRBJ1-2|.|TRBV6-2/TRBV6-3
CASSWETGSGYTF
TGTGCCAGCAGTTGGGAGACAGGGAGCGGCTACACCTTC
>.|TRBJ2-7|once|TRBV19
CASSITMAGSGQYF
TGTGCCAGTAGTATAACGATGGCGGGAAGCGGGCAGTACTTC
>TRBD1|TRBJ1-4|.|TRBV6-1
CASSEGQGREKLFF
TGTGCCAGCAGTGAGGGACAGGGACGTGAAAAACTGTTTTTT
>.|TRBJ1-1|.|TRBV4-1
CASSQVGGVTEAFF
TGCGCCAGCAGCCAAGTCGGAGGGGTAACTGAAGCTTTCTTT
>.|TRBJ2-3|.|TRBV7-2
CASNRGGGESTDTQYF
TGTGCCAGCAACCGCGGAGGAGGGGAGAGCACAGATACGCAGTATTTT
>.|TRBJ2-5|.|TRBV3-1/TRBV3-2
CASSREETQYF
TGTGCCAGCAGCCGAGAAGAGACCCAGTACTTC
>.|TRBJ1-3|.|TRBV11-2
CASSSSGTLSGNTIYF
TGTGCCAGCAGCTCCTCCGGGACACTCTCTGGAAACACCATATATTTT
>.|TRBJ2-1|few|TRBV14
CASSQGSGYLDNEQFF
TGTGCCAGCAGCCAAGGGTCAGGGTACCTAGACAATGAGCAGTTCTTC
>.|TRBJ1-2|.|TRBV5-8
CASPDRRDNYGYTF
TGTGCCAGCCCAGACAGGAGAGATAACTATGGCTACACCTTC
>.|TRBJ1-1|.|TRBV4-2
CASSQEREFTEAFF
TGTGCCAGCAGCCAAGAGCGAGAGTTCACTGAAGCTTTCTTT
>TRBD2|TRBJ2-1|.|TRBV18
CASSPFQTSGVVNEQFF
TGTGCCAGCTCACCTTTCCAGACTAGCGGGGTTGTTAATGAGCAGTTCTTC
>.|TRBJ2-3|.|TRBV20-1
CSASTYTDTQYF
TGCAGTGCTAGTACTTACACAGATACGCAGTATTTT